This section outlines one T cell receptor (beta chain) sequence together with its context. Its antigen is unknown. This sample was included in a study of cytomegalovirus exposure and HLA in healthy donors. As for the study in general: Genotyping showed less than 85% of almost 400 donors falling in the Caucasian-associated ancestry cluster. Study observations and caveats: Among donors in an Asian-associated ancestry cluster, a later analysis reportedly found fewer N-insertions than the roughly 610-donor mean. Researchers reported that a few CMV-associated chains were confirmed in vitro as CMV antigen-specific.

PCR used 60 Vbeta primers and 13 Jbeta primers. Sequencing used immunoSEQ multiplex PCR; TCRdb keeps in-frame clones, though not all of them. The sample yields roughly 120,000 clones, 73% seen once. The CDR3 runs 15 residues. The germline V and J ends were trimmed by 5 bases and 4 bases, with 15 bases remaining between them. CDR1 is SEHNR and CDR2 is FQNEAQ in the germline V gene (reference sequence). This TCR came from a woman aged 40 to 49 in good health and CMV-seronegative. This sequence joins TRBV7-9 and TRBJ1-5, with D perhaps TRBD1 (6 bases). The sample was PBMCs. Here the CDR3 reads CASSPRGARNQPQHF. The CDR3 DNA sequence: TGTGCCAGCAGCCCCCGGGGGGCAAGGAATCAGCCCCAGCATTTT.